Following are 14 T cell receptor beta chains from one sample sequenced in a study of naive CD8 T cells in extremely preterm neonates. Measured with immunoSEQ multiplex PCR; TCRdb has only the in-frame clones, and not every one. The data show approximately 5,500 clones, approximately 98% seen once. Material: naive CD8+ T cells from blood. Receptor source: a human donor in good health.

The CDR3 protein is CASSLRGYEQYF. The CDR3 DNA is TGTGCCAGCAGTTTACGGGGGTACGAGCAGTACTTC. The chain combines TRBV27 with TRBJ2-7; a weak D match, TRBD2 (6 bases). Germline values: CDR1 MNHEY, CDR2 SMNVEV (reference sequence). Trimming shortened V by 2 bases and J by 4 bases, and 6 bases separated the two germline ends. The CDR3 is 12 residues long.

The J gene is TRBJ2-3, the V gene TRBV27, with 9 nucleotides matching TRBD1. Germline V CDR1 and CDR2: MNHEY, SMNVEV (reference sequence). There are 14 residues in the CDR3. V gave up 7 bases and J gave up 5 bases; unmatched junction bases: 7. The CDR3 DNA reads TGTGCCAGCACCCACAGGGGGCGAGGAGATACGCAGTATTTT. Translation: CASTHRGRGDTQYF.

The gene calls are TRBV9 and TRBJ1-1; a weak D match, TRBD1 (5 bases). V was shortened by 4 bases and J by 8 bases, with 15 bases between the two germline ends. CDR1 and CDR2 from the germline V gene are SGDLS and YYNGEE. CDR3 length: 13 amino acids. This chain's CDR3 is CASSPTQGGEAFF. Here the CDR3 DNA reads TGTGCCAGCAGCCCGACCCAGGGTGGGGAAGCTTTCTTT.

The CDR3 sequence: CASSYREINYEQYF. The CDR3 DNA reads TGCGCCAGCAGCTACAGGGAAATTAACTACGAGCAGTACTTC. The chain combines TRBV4-1 with TRBJ2-7; tentatively, D is TRBD1 (6 bases). Germline CDR1 is MGHRA and CDR2 is YSYEKL. V lost 5 bases and J lost 3, with 14 bases in between. CDR3 length: 14 amino acids.

The chain uses TRBV6-5 and TRBJ2-3, with 12 bases identical to TRBD2. CDR1 and CDR2 (germline): MNHEY, SVGAGI. Losses at the gene ends were 6 bases for V and 2 bases for J; bases not matched to a gene: 3. This CDR3 comprises 15 residues. For the CDR3, the DNA is TGTGCCAGCAGGGGACTAGCGGGTTCCACAGATACGCAGTATTTT. Amino acids: CASRGLAGSTDTQYF.

The chain couples TRBV21-1 to TRBJ2-7; the table gives TRBD2 as D, unverified against the DNA. TRBV21-1 is a documented pseudogene. The CDR3 totals 18 residues. As DNA, the CDR3 is TGTGCCAGCAGCAAAGGAAAGACTAGCGGGAGGGACTCCTACGAGCAGTACTTC. Translated: CASSKGKTSGRDSYEQYF.

The chain links TRBV15 to TRBJ2-2, with D maybe TRBD1 (6 bases). Deletions cut 4 bases from V and 0 bases from J, with 6 bases between. This CDR3 is built from 14 residues. The germline CDR1 and CDR2 sequences are LNHNV and YYDKDF (reference sequence). The CDR3 bases are TGTGCCACCAGCAAGGGGGCGAACACCGGGGAGCTGTTTTTT. It codes for CATSKGANTGELFF.

The rearrangement links TRBV18 to TRBJ2-5; TRBD1 aligns across 11 bases. The CDR3 sequence is 16 residues long. Germline values: CDR1 KGHSH, CDR2 LQKENI. After removal of 2 bases from V and 4 bases from J, the junction contained 6 bases not matched to a gene. The CDR3 loop is CASSPADRGRPETQYF. The CDR3 DNA is TGTGCCAGCTCACCAGCGGACAGGGGGCGACCAGAGACCCAGTACTTC.

This rearrangement joins TRBV7-9 to TRBJ1-1; the D is unclear. The CDR3 runs to 15 residues. Germline CDR1 is SEHNR and CDR2 is FQNEAQ (reference sequence). The V gene lost 1 base and the J gene lost 7 bases, with 16 bases spanning the gap. The chain's CDR3 is CASSLVPLVAGEAFF. The CDR3 bases are TGTGCCAGCAGCTTAGTACCGCTAGTGGCTGGTGAAGCTTTCTTT. The full variable domain, rest sourced from reference TRBV7-9 and TRBJ1-1, is DTGVSQNPRHKITKRGQNVTFRCDPISEHNRLYWYRQTLGQGPEFLTYFQNEAQLEKSRLLSDRFSAERPKGSFSTLEIQRTEQGDSAMYLCASSLVPLVAGEAFFGQGTRLTVV.

V gene TRBV7-9 combines with J gene TRBJ2-2, with D maybe TRBD2 (5 bases). V was cut by 3 bases and J by 7 bases, with 6 bases left in between. Germline-derived CDR1 and CDR2 are SEHNR and FQNEAQ (reference sequence). The CDR3 contains 12 residues. The CDR3 spells CASSFEGGELFF. CDR3 nucleotides: TGTGCCAGCAGCTTTGAGGGCGGGGAGCTGTTTTTT.

The chain combines TRBV25-1 with TRBJ2-1, with D perhaps TRBD2 (6 bases). With 8 bases removed from V and 6 bases from J, the gap between germline ends came to 8 bases. Looked up from germline, CDR1 is MGHDK and CDR2 is SYGVNS. The CDR3 spans 11 residues. In nucleotides, the CDR3 is TGTGCCAGCGCGCGGGGCAATGAGCAGTTCTTC. Amino acid sequence: CASARGNEQFF. The entire variable domain, with the rest obtained from reference TRBV25-1 and TRBJ2-1, is as follows: EADIYQTPRYLVIGTGKKITLECSQTMGHDKMYWYQQDPGMELHLIHYSYGVNSTEKGDLSSESTVSRIRTEHFPLTLESARPSHTSQYLCASARGNEQFFGPGTRLTVL.

This chain connects TRBV6-4 to TRBJ2-1; TRBD1 aligns across 7 bases. This CDR3 comprises 15 residues. Unmatched junction bases numbered 7, after V lost 5 bases and J lost 3 bases. CDR1 is MRHNA and CDR2 is SNTAGT in the germline V gene. The CDR3 sequence is CASSKTGSHYNEQFF. The CDR3 DNA follows: TGTGCCAGCAGTAAGACAGGGTCCCACTACAATGAGCAGTTCTTC.

The V gene is TRBV28, the J gene TRBJ1-4; TRBD1 matches 7 bases. The germline CDR1 and CDR2 sequences are MDHEN and SYDVKM. V was pared by 6 bases and J by 0 bases, with 4 bases of the junction left unmatched. CDR3 length: 15 amino acids. Here the CDR3 reads CASRRGQATNEKLFF. Written as DNA, the CDR3 is TGTGCCAGCAGACGCGGACAGGCAACTAATGAAAAACTGTTTTTT.

This clone was observed once. The gene calls are TRBV28 and TRBJ1-2; TRBD1 aligns across 7 bases. The CDR3 consists of 14 residues. CDR1 MDHEN and CDR2 SYDVKM come from the germline V gene. Germline trimming cut 7 bases from V and 0 bases from J; bases unmatched to any gene: 5. The CDR3: CASTEGAANYGYTF. The CDR3, as DNA: TGTGCCAGCACCGAGGGGGCAGCTAACTATGGCTACACCTTC.